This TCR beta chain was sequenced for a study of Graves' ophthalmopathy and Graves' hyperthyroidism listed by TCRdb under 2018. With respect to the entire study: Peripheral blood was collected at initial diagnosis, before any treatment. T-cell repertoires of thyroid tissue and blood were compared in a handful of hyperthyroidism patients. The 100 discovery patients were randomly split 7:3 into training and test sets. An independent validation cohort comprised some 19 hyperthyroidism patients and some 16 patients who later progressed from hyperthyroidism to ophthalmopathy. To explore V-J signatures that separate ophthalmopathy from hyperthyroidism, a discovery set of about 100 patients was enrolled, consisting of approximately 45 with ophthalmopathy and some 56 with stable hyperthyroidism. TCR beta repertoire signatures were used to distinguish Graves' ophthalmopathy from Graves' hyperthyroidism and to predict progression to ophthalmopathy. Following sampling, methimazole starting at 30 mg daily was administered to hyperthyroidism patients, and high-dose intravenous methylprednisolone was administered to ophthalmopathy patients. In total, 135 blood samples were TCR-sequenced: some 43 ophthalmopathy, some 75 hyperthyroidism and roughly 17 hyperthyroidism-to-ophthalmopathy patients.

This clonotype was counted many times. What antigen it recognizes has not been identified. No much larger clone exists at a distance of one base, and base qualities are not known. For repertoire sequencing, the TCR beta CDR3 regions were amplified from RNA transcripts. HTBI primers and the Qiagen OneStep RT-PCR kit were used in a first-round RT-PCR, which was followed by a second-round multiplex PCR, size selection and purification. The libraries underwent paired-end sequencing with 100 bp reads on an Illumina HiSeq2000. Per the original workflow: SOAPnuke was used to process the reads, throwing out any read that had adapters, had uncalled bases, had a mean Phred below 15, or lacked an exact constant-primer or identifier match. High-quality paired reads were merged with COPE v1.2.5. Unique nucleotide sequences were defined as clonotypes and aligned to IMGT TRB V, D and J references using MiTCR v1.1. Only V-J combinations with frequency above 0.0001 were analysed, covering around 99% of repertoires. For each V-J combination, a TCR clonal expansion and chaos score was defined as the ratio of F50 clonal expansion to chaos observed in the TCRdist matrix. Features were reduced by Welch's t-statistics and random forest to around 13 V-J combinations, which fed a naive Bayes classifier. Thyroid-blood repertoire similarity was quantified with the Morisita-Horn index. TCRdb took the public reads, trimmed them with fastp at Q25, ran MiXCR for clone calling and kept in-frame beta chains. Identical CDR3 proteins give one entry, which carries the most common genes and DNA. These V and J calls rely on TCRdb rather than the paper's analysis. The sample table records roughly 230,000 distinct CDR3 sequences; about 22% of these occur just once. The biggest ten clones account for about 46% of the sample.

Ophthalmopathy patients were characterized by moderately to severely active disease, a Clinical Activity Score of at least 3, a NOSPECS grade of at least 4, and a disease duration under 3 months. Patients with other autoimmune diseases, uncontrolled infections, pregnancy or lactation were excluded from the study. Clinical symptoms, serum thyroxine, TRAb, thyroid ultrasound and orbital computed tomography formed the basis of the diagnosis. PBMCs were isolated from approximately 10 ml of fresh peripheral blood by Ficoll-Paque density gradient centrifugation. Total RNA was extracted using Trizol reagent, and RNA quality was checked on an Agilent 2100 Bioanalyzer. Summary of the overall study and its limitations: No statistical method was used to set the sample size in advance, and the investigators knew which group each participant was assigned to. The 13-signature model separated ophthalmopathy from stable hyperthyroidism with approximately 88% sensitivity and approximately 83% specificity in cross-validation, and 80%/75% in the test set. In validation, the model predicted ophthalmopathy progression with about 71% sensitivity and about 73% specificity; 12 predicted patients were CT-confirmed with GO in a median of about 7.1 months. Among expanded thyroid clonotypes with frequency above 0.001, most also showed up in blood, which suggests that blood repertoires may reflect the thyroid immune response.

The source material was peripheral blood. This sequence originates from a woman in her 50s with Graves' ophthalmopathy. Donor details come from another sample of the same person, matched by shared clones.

The sequenced DNA is TGTGCCAGCAGTTACGTTCCGGGATCCAATAATTCACCCCTCCACTTT. Translated, it gives CASSYVPGSNNSPLHF. The chain is assembled from TRBV6-5 and TRBJ1-6, with an unclear D gene assignment. Trimming costs V 2 bases and J 5 bases, and their ends lie 13 bases apart. The germline V gene specifies MNHEY as CDR1 and SVGAGI as CDR2. The CDR3 measures 16 amino acids from cysteine to phenylalanine. The CDR3 DNA has 48 bases and is translated from base 1.